The following is a T cell receptor (beta chain) sequence with its context. Its antigen is currently unknown. Every TCR library drew on approximately 3.5 ug of total RNA. Across eight separate reactions for each sample, cDNA was made. The UMIs carried a 6-nucleotide sample barcode, and they were added by template switching. TCRdb reprocessed the 5' RACE reads; each CDR3 protein has one entry and no DNA is given. The data show 200,000 to 250,000 distinct CDR3 sequences, and the top ten clones hold roughly 1.7%. The data were obtained in a study of monozygotic twins with inflammatory bowel disease. Study-wide findings and caveats: Treatment differences in immunosuppression may have added variability to the repertoires of patients.

The sample was blood. The sequence came from a human donor with ulcerative colitis or Crohn's disease, or a healthy co-twin of an affected twin (not recorded which).

The chain's CDR3 is CAWSVEGLKKGYTF. V usage is TRBV30 and J usage is TRBJ1-2; TCRdb selects TRBD1, and the lack of DNA leaves this call unchecked. CDR1 is GTSNPN, CDR2 SVGIG, per germline (reference sequence). The CDR3 consists of 14 residues. The full variable domain, in which reference TRBV30 and TRBJ1-2 provide the parts outside the CDR3, is SQTIHQWPATLVQPVGSPLSLECTVEGTSNPNLYWYRQAAGRGLQLLFYSVGIGQISSEVPQNLSASRPQDRQFILSSKKLLLSDSGFYLCAWSVEGLKKGYTFGSGTRLTVV.